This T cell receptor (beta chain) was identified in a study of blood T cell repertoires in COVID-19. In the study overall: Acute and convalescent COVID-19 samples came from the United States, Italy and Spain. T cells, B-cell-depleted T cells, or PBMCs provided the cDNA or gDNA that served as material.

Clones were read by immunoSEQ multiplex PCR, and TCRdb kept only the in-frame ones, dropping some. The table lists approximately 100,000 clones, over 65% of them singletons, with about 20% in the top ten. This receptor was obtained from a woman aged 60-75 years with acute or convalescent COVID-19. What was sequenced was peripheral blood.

The CDR3 DNA is TGTGCCAGCAAAACCCCCGGCGGGGGGAGGGACTATGGCTACACCTTC. The encoded protein is CASKTPGGGRDYGYTF. The V and J genes are TRBV28 and TRBJ1-2, with TRBD1 as a possible D gene (5 bases). V was pared by 7 bases and J by 3 bases, with 21 bases between. Per the germline V gene, CDR1 is MDHEN and CDR2 is SYDVKM. The CDR3 runs to 16 residues.